The clone carrying this TCR beta chain occurred a few times. Other nucleotide sequences in the sample specify the same CDR3. The data were taken from a study of sequential checkpoint blockade in melanoma. CDR1 MNHNS and CDR2 SASEGT come from the germline V gene. The V gene end was trimmed by 2 bases and the J gene end by 1 base; junction bases not matched to a gene: 0. The CDR3 is 15 amino acids. The treatment here: randomized to nivolumab then ipilimumab (arm A) or the reverse (arm B). Profiling relied on immunoSEQ multiplex PCR, and the TCRdb table lists in-frame clones only, not all of them. The sample has 9,500 to 11,000 clones, 78% seen once.

This sample comprised CD8+ T cells sorted from blood (inferred from file names), obtained from a patient given nivolumab and ipilimumab in sequence. The receptor was isolated from a human donor with melanoma. This chain joins TRBV6-1 and TRBJ2-1, with 9 bases fitting TRBD2. This chain's CDR3 is CASSELAGSYNEQFF. DNA of the CDR3: TGTGCCAGCAGTGAACTAGCGGGGTCCTACAATGAGCAGTTCTTC.